A selection of T cell receptor beta chains follows, all from one sample in a study of T cell responses to AZD1222 COVID-19 vaccine. Only in-frame clones appear in the TCRdb table, and some are missing; sequencing was by immunoSEQ multiplex PCR. This sample yields more than 150,000 clones, of which approximately 90% are seen a single time; 1.5% to 2% belongs to the top ten. The sample consisted of peripheral blood, taken on day 0 of AZD1222 vaccination. These receptors were obtained from an adult in good health. The CDR3 runs from the conserved cysteine through the conserved F or W. The order of the fields is D gene, V gene, clone size, J gene, CDR3 DNA, CDR3 protein. A D gene is named only where the DNA matches it firmly. Size values are once, few and many counts, or a class for expanded clones, and some rows have none.

>-|TRBV19|-|TRBJ1-5
TGTGCCAGTAGTATTGGGACGAGGGGCAATCAGCCCCAGCATTTT
CASSIGTRGNQPQHF
>-|TRBV5-6|-|TRBJ1-3
TGTGCCAGCAGCCCAACAGGGAGTGGGAACACCATATATTTT
CASSPTGSGNTIYF
>TRBD1|TRBV5-1|once|TRBJ2-7
TGCGCCAGCAGCTTACCGGGACAGAGTTACGAGCAGTACTTC
CASSLPGQSYEQYF
>-|TRBV29-1|-|TRBJ2-5
TGCAGCGTTGTCCTAATTGGGGAGAGGGAGACCCAGTACTTC
CSVVLIGERETQYF
>-|TRBV6-2/TRBV6-3|once|TRBJ2-7
TGTGCCAGCAGTTACTCACGACAGGTTGTCTACGAGCAGTACTTC
CASSYSRQVVYEQYF
>-|TRBV4-2|-|TRBJ1-3
TGTGCCAGCAGCCCCTCCCCGGGGGCGCATAGAAACACCATATATTTT
CASSPSPGAHRNTIYF
>-|TRBV28|-|TRBJ1-4
TGTGCCAGCAGCCAGGCTAATGAAAAACTGTTTTTT
CASSQANEKLFF
>-|TRBV18|-|TRBJ2-7
TGTGCCAGCTCACGCGGGCTTGAGGGGGAGCAGTACTTC
CASSRGLEGEQYF
>TRBD1|TRBV27|-|TRBJ1-1
TGTGCCAGCAGTAAGACAGGGGGTTTTACTGAAGCTTTCTTT
CASSKTGGFTEAFF
>TRBD2|TRBV9|-|TRBJ2-7
TGTGCCAGCAGCCCTTCTAAGGCCGGGACTAGCGCTCTCGAGCAGTACTTC
CASSPSKAGTSALEQYF
>-|TRBV3-1/TRBV3-2|few|TRBJ2-1
TGTGCCAGCAGGGGTAGGGGCTCCTACAATGAGCAGTTCTTC
CASRGRGSYNEQFF
>-|TRBV19|-|TRBJ1-3
TGTGCCAGTAGCCTAAATAATGGAAACACCATATATTTT
CASSLNNGNTIYF
>-|TRBV28|few|TRBJ2-7
TGTGCCAGCAGTTTCGGCCAGGTCTACGAGCAGTACTTC
CASSFGQVYEQYF
>TRBD1|TRBV9|-|TRBJ1-6
TGTGCCAGCAGTAGTTCCGGGACAGTTAATTCACCCCTCCACTTT
CASSSSGTVNSPLHF
>TRBD2|TRBV5-1|-|TRBJ2-2
TGCGCCAGCAGCCCAGGACCCGGGGGGTACGGGGAGCTGTTTTTT
CASSPGPGGYGELFF
>-|TRBV3-1/TRBV3-2|-|TRBJ2-1
TGTGCCAGCAGCCAATCGGGAGATGACTACAATGAGCAGTTCTTC
CASSQSGDDYNEQFF
>-|TRBV6-6|once|TRBJ2-1
TGTGCCAGCACCTTAGGGGTTATCAATGAGCAGTTCTTC
CASTLGVINEQFF
>TRBD1|TRBV28|-|TRBJ2-7
TGTGCCAGCAGAATGGGGACAGCCCACTACGAGCAGTACTTC
CASRMGTAHYEQYF
>-|TRBV19|-|TRBJ2-5
TGTGCCAGTAGTAACACTCCCGGGACCCCGAGGGGGACCCAGTACTTC
CASSNTPGTPRGTQYF
>-|TRBV28|-|TRBJ1-4
TGTGCCAGCAGGGCAAAGGGGAACGGTGAAAAACTGTTTTTT
CASRAKGNGEKLFF
>TRBD1|TRBV7-9|-|TRBJ2-3
TGTGCCAGCAGCGACGGGTCCGACAGGGGGTTGGGGCAGTATTTT
CASSDGSDRGLGQYF
>TRBD2|TRBV28|-|TRBJ2-1
TGTGCCAGCAGTTTATTCCCTAGCGGGAGGGCTGGGAATGAGCAGTTCTTC
CASSLFPSGRAGNEQFF
>-|TRBV14|-|TRBJ2-1
TGTGCCAGCAGCCAGGACTTTTTAGAGCAGTTCTTC
CASSQDFLEQFF
>TRBD2|TRBV6-2/TRBV6-3|-|TRBJ2-3
TGTGCCAGCAGCCCGGGACTAGCGGGAGGGCCTTGGACAGATACGCAGTATTTT
CASSPGLAGGPWTDTQYF
>-|TRBV18|-|TRBJ1-3
TGTGCCAGCTCACCACCTTACGTCCCAAACACCATATATTTT
CASSPPYVPNTIYF
>-|TRBV9|-|TRBJ2-7
TGTGCCAGCAGCGGAGCCAACTACGAGCAGTACTTC
CASSGANYEQYF
>-|TRBV7-2|-|TRBJ1-5
TGTGCCAGCAGCTTAGTTCAGGGGTCCCAGCCCCAGCATTTT
CASSLVQGSQPQHF
>TRBD1|TRBV29-1|-|TRBJ2-2
TGCAGCGTTGAGATCCGGGACAGGGCATCCGGGGAGCTGTTTTTT
CSVEIRDRASGELFF
>-|TRBV7-3|-|TRBJ2-5
TGTGCCAGCAGCAATCAGTTGTGGGAGACCCAGTACTTC
CASSNQLWETQYF
>TRBD1|TRBV28|-|TRBJ1-5
TGTGCCAGCAGTTTGAGGGACAGGGTAAATCAGCCCCAGCATTTT
CASSLRDRVNQPQHF
>-|TRBV19|-|TRBJ2-7
TGTGCCAGTAGTATAATCGGCGGCTACGAGCAGTACTTC
CASSIIGGYEQYF
>TRBD2|TRBV11-1|-|TRBJ2-3
TGTGCCAGCAGCTTAGCGGCTAGCGGGATAGGATCAGATACGCAGTATTTT
CASSLAASGIGSDTQYF
>-|TRBV19|once|TRBJ1-5
TGTGCCAGTAGTATGGGGGGGCGCGGAGGCAATCAGCCCCAGCATTTT
CASSMGGRGGNQPQHF
>-|TRBV4-1|-|TRBJ2-1
TGCGCCAGCAGCCAAGTGGGGAGCTCCTACAATGAGCAGTTCTTC
CASSQVGSSYNEQFF
>-|TRBV27|once|TRBJ2-1
TGTGCCAGCAGTTCATTACTAGAGGCCCAAGGAGTCGTCTCCTACAATGAGCAGTTCTTC
CASSSLLEAQGVVSYNEQFF
>TRBD1|TRBV2|-|TRBJ1-5
TGTGCCAGCAGCGGGGACAGGGAGGTCAATCAGCCCCAGCATTTT
CASSGDREVNQPQHF
>-|TRBV19|-|TRBJ2-3
TGTGCCAGTGGGAGAGGGAGCACAGATACGCAGTATTTT
CASGRGSTDTQYF
>-|TRBV6-5|-|TRBJ1-6
TGTGCCAGCAGGGACGTTTCCCGTTTGAATTCACCCCTCCACTTT
CASRDVSRLNSPLHF
>TRBD2|TRBV20-1|-|TRBJ2-1
TGCAGTGCTAGTGCTAGCGGGAGGGCCAATGAGCAGTTCTTC
CSASASGRANEQFF
>TRBD1|TRBV18|-|TRBJ1-3
TGTGCCAGCTCACCACCGGGACAGGGCTCTGGAAACACCATATATTTT
CASSPPGQGSGNTIYF
>-|TRBV18|once|TRBJ2-5
TGTGCCAGCTCACTCTACCAAGAGACCCAGTACTTC
CASSLYQETQYF
>-|TRBV7-3|-|TRBJ1-5
TGTGCCAGCAGCTTAGTCTTTCGTAGCAATCAGCCCCAGCATTTT
CASSLVFRSNQPQHF
>TRBD1|TRBV24-1|-|TRBJ1-5
TGTGCCACCAGTGATCCCGGGACAGGTAGCAATCAGCCCCAGCATTTT
CATSDPGTGSNQPQHF
>-|TRBV28|-|TRBJ1-1
TGTGCCAGCAGACGAAGGGGTGGTCTTGCTGAAGCTTTCTTT
CASRRRGGLAEAFF
>TRBD1|TRBV5-4|-|TRBJ1-1
TGTGCCAGCAGCCCGGGGACAGGGGAGAACACTGAAGCTTTCTTT
CASSPGTGENTEAFF
>-|TRBV2|once|TRBJ2-7
TGTGCCAGCAGTGATGGTGGTAATTCCTACGAGCAGTACTTC
CASSDGGNSYEQYF
>TRBD2|TRBV9|-|TRBJ2-1
TGTGCCAGCAGCGCGGGACTAGCGGCTAATTACAATGAGCAGTTCTTC
CASSAGLAANYNEQFF
>-|TRBV24-1|-|TRBJ1-4
TGTGCCACCAGTGATTTGCGAGGCGAAAAACTGTTTTTT
CATSDLRGEKLFF
>TRBD1|TRBV19|-|TRBJ2-7
TGTGCCAGTAGTTCCTGGACAGGCCAACCCTACGAGCAGTACTTC
CASSSWTGQPYEQYF
>TRBD2|TRBV7-6|-|TRBJ2-7
TGTGCCAGCAGCTTATCCCGGGGACAGGGGACTAGCGGGAGTCCCTACGAGCAGTACTTC
CASSLSRGQGTSGSPYEQYF
>-|TRBV24-1|-|TRBJ1-4
TGTGCCACAAAGCCACGGGGGATAAATGAAAAACTGTTTTTT
CATKPRGINEKLFF
>-|TRBV6-6|once|TRBJ1-1
TGTGCCAGCAGTTACGCGGGGGTCTCGGACACTGAAGCTTTCTTT
CASSYAGVSDTEAFF
>-|TRBV6-6|-|TRBJ2-7
TGTGCCAGCAGCCACACTAGGGATCAAGAGCAGTACTTC
CASSHTRDQEQYF
>-|TRBV6-2/TRBV6-3|-|TRBJ2-7
TGTGCCAGCAGTCATGACGATGCCGCCTACGAGCAGTACTTC
CASSHDDAAYEQYF
>-|TRBV4-3|-|TRBJ1-2
TGCGCCAGCAGCCAAGATGGGTCGGGCTACACCTTC
CASSQDGSGYTF
>TRBD1|TRBV7-2|-|TRBJ2-7
TGTGCCAGCAGCTTACCGGGACAGGGTCCCTACGAGCAGTACTTC
CASSLPGQGPYEQYF
>-|TRBV29-1|-|TRBJ2-3
TGCAGCTTCCCACGAGGGATGGCCGCTAGCACAGATACGCAGTATTTT
CSFPRGMAASTDTQYF
>TRBD1|TRBV10-3|-|TRBJ1-2
TGTGCCATCAGAGGACAGGGGCGGGATTATGGCTACACCTTC
CAIRGQGRDYGYTF
>-|TRBV10-3|-|TRBJ1-1
TGTGCCATCAGTGAGTCGGGAACAGCCATGACTGAAGCTTTCTTT
CAISESGTAMTEAFF